The TCR beta chain described here comes from a study of T cell responses to AZD1222 COVID-19 vaccine. Worth noting for this clone: Its antigen is not identified.

Profiled with immunoSEQ multiplex PCR; TCRdb holds only in-frame clones, not every one. The sample records under 200,000 clones, around 87% being singletons. The V gene end was trimmed by 5 bases and the J gene end by 2 bases; junction bases not matched to a gene: 5. This CDR3 is 14 amino acids long. The germline V gene has CDR1 GTSNPN and CDR2 SVGIG (reference sequence). Overall study results and limits: Nearly half of the spike-specific TCRs reportedly recognize variant regions that carry no mutations.

This sequence joins TRBV30 and TRBJ2-7; the match to TRBD2 covers 11 bases. The source of this sequence is an adult in good health. Sequencing was performed on peripheral blood, taken on day 0 of MenACWY control vaccination. The CDR3 coding sequence is TGTGCCTGGGGCCGACTAGCGGGGCCCTACGAGCAGTACTTC. It yields the protein CAWGRLAGPYEQYF.